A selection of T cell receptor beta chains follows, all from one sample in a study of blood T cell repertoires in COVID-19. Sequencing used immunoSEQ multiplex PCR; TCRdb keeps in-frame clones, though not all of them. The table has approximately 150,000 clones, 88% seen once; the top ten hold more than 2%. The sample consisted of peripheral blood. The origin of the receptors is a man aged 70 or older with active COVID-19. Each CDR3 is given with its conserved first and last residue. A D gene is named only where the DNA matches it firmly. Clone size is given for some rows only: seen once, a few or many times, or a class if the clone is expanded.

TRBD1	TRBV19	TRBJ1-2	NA	TGTGCCAGTAGTGTCGGGACAGTCTATGGCTACACCTTC	CASSVGTVYGYTF
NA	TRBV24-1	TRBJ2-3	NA	TGTGCCACCAGTGGGGGTTGGGGGGCAGATACGCAGTATTTT	CATSGGWGADTQYF
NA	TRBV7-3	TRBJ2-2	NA	TGTGCCAGCAGCTTTAGAGGATCCGGGGAGCTGTTTTTT	CASSFRGSGELFF
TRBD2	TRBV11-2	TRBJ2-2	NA	TGTGCCAGCAGCTTGGGACTAGCAGCCGGGGAGCTGTTTTTT	CASSLGLAAGELFF
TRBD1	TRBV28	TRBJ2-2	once	TGTGCCAGCAGTTTTTCCCGCGGGCCGACAGGGTTATTTGGGGAGCTGTTTTTT	CASSFSRGPTGLFGELFF
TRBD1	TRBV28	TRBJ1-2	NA	TGTGCCAGCAGTTTAGCAGGGGGCTGGTATGGCTACACCTTC	CASSLAGGWYGYTF
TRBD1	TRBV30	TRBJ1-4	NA	TGTGCCTGGAGTCTCGGGACAGAAGCAACTAATGAAAAACTGTTTTTT	CAWSLGTEATNEKLFF
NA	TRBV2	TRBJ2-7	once	TGTGCCAGCAGGGGCAGGTCGGCCGCCTACGAGCAGTACTTC	CASRGRSAAYEQYF
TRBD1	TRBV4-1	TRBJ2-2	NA	TGCGCCAGCAGCCAAGAGGACAGGGGGTATCCCGGGGAGCTGTTTTTT	CASSQEDRGYPGELFF
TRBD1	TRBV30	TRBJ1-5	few	TGTGCCTGGGACGCGGGACAGGGAATCGATCAGCCCCAGCATTTT	CAWDAGQGIDQPQHF
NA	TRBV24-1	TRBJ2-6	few	TGTGCCACCAGTGATTTGCAGGGCGGGGCCTCTGGGGCCAACGTCCTGACTTTC	CATSDLQGGASGANVLTF
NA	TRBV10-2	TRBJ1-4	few	TGCGCCAGCAGTGAGCCAGGGTCAAGCGAAAAACTGTTTTTT	CASSEPGSSEKLFF
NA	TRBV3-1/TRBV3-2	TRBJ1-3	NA	TGTGCCAGCAGCTCGGGAAACACCATATATTTT	CASSSGNTIYF
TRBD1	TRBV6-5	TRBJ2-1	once	TGTGCCAGCAATCGAAACGGGGACAGAGACAATGAGCAGTTCTTC	CASNRNGDRDNEQFF
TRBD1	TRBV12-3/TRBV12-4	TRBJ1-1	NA	TGTGCCAGCAGACAGACAGGGGAGACTGAAGCTTTCTTT	CASRQTGETEAFF
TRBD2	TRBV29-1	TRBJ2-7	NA	TGCAGCGTGTTGGCGGGAGGGTCATACGAGCAGTACTTC	CSVLAGGSYEQYF
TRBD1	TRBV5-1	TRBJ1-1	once	TGCGCCAGCAGCTCGTGGGACAGAACTACTGAAGCTTTCTTT	CASSSWDRTTEAFF
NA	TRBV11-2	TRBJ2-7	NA	TGTGCCAGCACCTCAGCCTACGAGCAGTACTTC	CASTSAYEQYF
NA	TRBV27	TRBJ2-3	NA	TGTGCCAGCAGTTTAGACAGCCGTTCTAGCACAGATACGCAGTATTTT	CASSLDSRSSTDTQYF
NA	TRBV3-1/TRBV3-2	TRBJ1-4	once	TGTGCCAGCAGGAGGGGGGGGGATGAAAAACTGTTTTTT	CASRRGGDEKLFF
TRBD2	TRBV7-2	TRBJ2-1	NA	TGTGCCAGCAGCTTAGGGGGAGGGGATGAGCAGTTCTTC	CASSLGGGDEQFF
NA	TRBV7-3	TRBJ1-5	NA	TGTGCCAGCAGCTTCCAAGACAGGCAGCATCAGCCCCAGCATTTT	CASSFQDRQHQPQHF
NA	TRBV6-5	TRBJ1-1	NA	TGTGCCAGCAGGTCGGACAGTGTCACTGAAGCTTTCTTT	CASRSDSVTEAFF
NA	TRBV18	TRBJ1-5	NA	TGTGCCAGCTCACCTCAGGGTCACCAAAATCAGCCCCAGCATTTT	CASSPQGHQNQPQHF
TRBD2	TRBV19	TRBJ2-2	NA	TGTGCCAGTAGTACCCTAGCGGGAGCGCTGGGGGAGCTGTTTTTT	CASSTLAGALGELFF
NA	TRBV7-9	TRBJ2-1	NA	TGTGCCAGCAGCATGACTAGTTCTGAGCAGTTCTTC	CASSMTSSEQFF
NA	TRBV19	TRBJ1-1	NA	TGTGCCAGTAGGTTCACCGGGACATCAGCCCTGAACACTGAAGCTTTCTTT	CASRFTGTSALNTEAFF
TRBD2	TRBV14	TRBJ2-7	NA	TGTGCCAGCAGTTCCACCGGGACTAGCGCCTCCTACGAGCAGTACTTC	CASSSTGTSASYEQYF
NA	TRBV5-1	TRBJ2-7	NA	TGCGCCAGCAGCTTTCCGGGTACCTACGAGCAGTACTTC	CASSFPGTYEQYF
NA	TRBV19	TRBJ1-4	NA	TGTGCCAGTAGTGAACCCGTCGGGACAAATGAAAAACTGTTTTTT	CASSEPVGTNEKLFF
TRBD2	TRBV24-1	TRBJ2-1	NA	TGTGCCACCAGTCGTCGATACGGGAGGGCCGAAGACAATGAGCAGTTCTTC	CATSRRYGRAEDNEQFF
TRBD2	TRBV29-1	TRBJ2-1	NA	TGCAGCGTTGAAGCGGGGATAGCGGGAGGATCTTCTTACAATGAGCAGTTCTTC	CSVEAGIAGGSSYNEQFF
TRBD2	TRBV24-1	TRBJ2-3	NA	TGTGCCACCAGTGATCGTGACGGGAGGGGAGATACGCAGTATTTT	CATSDRDGRGDTQYF
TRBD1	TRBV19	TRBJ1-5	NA	TGTGCCAGTAGTATAGTAGGGGGCTACAATCAGCCCCAGCATTTT	CASSIVGGYNQPQHF
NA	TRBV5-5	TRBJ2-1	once	TGTGCCAGCAGCTTGGCCGCCGGTGAGCAGTTCTTC	CASSLAAGEQFF
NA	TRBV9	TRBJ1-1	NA	TGTGCCAGCAAGAACAGCTTGAACACTGAAGCTTTCTTT	CASKNSLNTEAFF
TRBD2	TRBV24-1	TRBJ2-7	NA	TGTGCCACCAGTGATACGCCCGGGACTAGCGGGAAGCTCTACGAGCAGTACTTC	CATSDTPGTSGKLYEQYF
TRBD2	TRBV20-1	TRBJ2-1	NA	TGCAGTGCTAGTGCCCCTACTAGCGGGACTATAGGCTCTGAGCAGTTCTTC	CSASAPTSGTIGSEQFF
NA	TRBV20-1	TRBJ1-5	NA	TGCAGTGCTAGTACGGGGGAAAGAAATCAACCCCAGCATTTT	CSASTGERNQPQHF
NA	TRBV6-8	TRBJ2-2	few	TGTGCCAGCAACAAACAGACAGGAGACACCGGGGAGCTGTTTTTT	CASNKQTGDTGELFF
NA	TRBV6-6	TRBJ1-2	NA	TGTGCCAGCAGTCTACAGGGTTCTCCTTATGGCTACACCTTC	CASSLQGSPYGYTF
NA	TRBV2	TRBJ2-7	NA	TGTGCCAGCAGGACTTACGAGCAGTACTTC	CASRTYEQYF
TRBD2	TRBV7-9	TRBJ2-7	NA	TGTGCCAGCAGCTCGCCCTCCGGGACTAGCGGGAGATGGTACGAGCAGTACTTC	CASSSPSGTSGRWYEQYF
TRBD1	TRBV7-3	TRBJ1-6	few	TGTGCCAGCAGCTTATCAGGGGGGACTTCACCCCTCCACTTT	CASSLSGGTSPLHF
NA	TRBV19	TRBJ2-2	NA	TGTGCCAGTATGGACGGAGGGGCCGGGGAGCTGTTTTTT	CASMDGGAGELFF
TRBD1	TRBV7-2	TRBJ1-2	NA	TGTGCCAGCAGCCTAACACAGGGGTCCTATGGCTACACCTTC	CASSLTQGSYGYTF
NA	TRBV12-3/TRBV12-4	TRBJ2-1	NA	TGTGCCAGCAGTTTTCAGACCTACAATGAGCAGTTCTTC	CASSFQTYNEQFF